This T cell receptor beta chain originates from a study of blood T cell repertoires in COVID-19. This clone was recorded only once. Original handling: Nucleated cell counts were estimated from reference gene primer amplification. Using immunoSEQ multiplex PCR, the repertoire was profiled, and TCRdb retains in-frame clones only, with some absent. The DNA was the basis for D and trimming; V, J and clone size are from that table. This table has 200,000 to 250,000 clones, around 80% appearing once. The J segment lost 10 bases and the V segment lost 8 bases, leaving 19 bases of the junction unmatched. The germline V gene has CDR1 MDHEN and CDR2 SYDVKM. The CDR3 loop spans 15 amino acids.

V is TRBV28 and J is TRBJ1-1; 7 bases match TRBD1. The origin of this receptor is a woman older than 75 with active or convalescent COVID-19. Sequencing input: peripheral blood. CDR3 loop: CASANAGAGGGGAFF. The CDR3 coding sequence is TGTGCCAGCGCCAACGCCGGGGCAGGGGGAGGAGGAGCTTTCTTT. Using reference TRBV28 and TRBJ1-1 for the parts outside the CDR3, the full variable domain is DVKVTQSSRYLVKRTGEKVFLECVQDMDHENMFWYRQDPGLGLRLIYFSYDVKMKEKGDIPEGYSVSREKKERFSLILESASTNQTSMYLCASANAGAGGGGAFFGQGTRLTVV.